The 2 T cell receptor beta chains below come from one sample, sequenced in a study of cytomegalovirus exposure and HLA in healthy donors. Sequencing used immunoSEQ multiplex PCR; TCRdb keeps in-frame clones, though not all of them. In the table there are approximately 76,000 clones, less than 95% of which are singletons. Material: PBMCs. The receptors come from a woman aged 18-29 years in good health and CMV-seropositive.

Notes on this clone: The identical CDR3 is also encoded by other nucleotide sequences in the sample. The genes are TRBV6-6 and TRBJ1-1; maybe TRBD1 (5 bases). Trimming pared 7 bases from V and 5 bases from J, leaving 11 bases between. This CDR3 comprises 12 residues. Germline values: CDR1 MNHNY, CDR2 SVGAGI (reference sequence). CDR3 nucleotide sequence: TGTGCCAGCACTCCTGGGGGGACTGAAGCTTTCTTT. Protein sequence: CASTPGGTEAFF.

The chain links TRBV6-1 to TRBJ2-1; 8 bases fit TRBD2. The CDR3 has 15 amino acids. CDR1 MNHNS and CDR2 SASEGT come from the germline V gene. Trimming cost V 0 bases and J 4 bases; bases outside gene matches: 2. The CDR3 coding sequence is TGTGCCAGCAGTGAAGCCCCGGGAGGGTACAATGAGCAGTTCTTC. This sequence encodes CASSEAPGGYNEQFF.